The clone carrying this T cell receptor beta chain was recorded once. Original handling: Amplification of reference gene primers provided the estimated nucleated cell counts. Assay used: immunoSEQ multiplex PCR; TCRdb lists only in-frame clones, some missing. Clonal size and the V and J genes are those of that table, whereas D and trimming came from the DNA. The table has approximately 38,000 clones, around 89% seen once; the top ten hold just under 9%. This sample was taken from a study of blood T cell repertoires in COVID-19. Study background: COVID-19 samples collected from the United States, Italy and Spain covered acute and convalescent phases.

CDR3 length equals 16 residues. Germline loops: CDR1 MRHNA, CDR2 SNTAGT. V was pared by 0 bases and J by 3 bases, with 3 bases of the junction left unmatched. The rearrangement joins TRBV6-4 to TRBJ2-1; 9 bases are shared with TRBD2. The clonotype comes from a young man with active or convalescent COVID-19. The sequenced material came from peripheral blood. CDR3 sequence (DNA): TGTGCCAGCAGTGACTCAACTAGCGGGTTCTACAATGAGCAGTTCTTC. Encoded protein: CASSDSTSGFYNEQFF.